This TCR beta chain was sequenced for a study of T cells in Graves' hyperthyroidism and ophthalmopathy (dated by TCRdb to about 2019). For the study in its entirety: Peripheral blood was sampled at the time of initial diagnosis, prior to any treatment. TCR V-J signatures able to tell the groups apart were searched for in a discovery cohort of 90 to 100 patients, of whom around 43 had Graves' ophthalmopathy and roughly 58 had stable Graves' hyperthyroidism. Whether ophthalmopathy could be predicted prospectively was tested in an independent validation cohort made up of under 20 hyperthyroidism patients plus 17 patients who later progressed to ophthalmopathy. For training and testing, the 80 to 100 patients in the discovery cohort were randomly divided in a 7:3 ratio. The study also compared thyroid tissue and blood T-cell repertoires from about six Graves' hyperthyroidism patients. Following sampling, methimazole starting at 30 mg daily was given to hyperthyroidism patients, and high-dose intravenous methylprednisolone was given to ophthalmopathy patients. According to the paper, TCR Vbeta CDR3 sequencing was carried out on about 140 peripheral blood samples, which came from over 40 ophthalmopathy, 75 or so hyperthyroidism and roughly 17 progressor patients. The research as a whole found: No statistical method was used to fix the sample size in advance, and group allocation was not hidden from the investigators. Most expanded thyroid clonotypes (frequency above 0.001) were also detected in blood, a finding suggesting that blood repertoires may reflect thyroid immune responses. In validation, progression to ophthalmopathy was predicted by the model with nearly 71% sensitivity and under 85% specificity, a median of approximately 7.1 months before onset. In cross-validation, a model built on a 13 V-J signature told ophthalmopathy apart from stable hyperthyroidism with 85% to 90% sensitivity and roughly 81% specificity, and in testing the same model reached 80%/75%.

Amplification of TCR beta CDR3 regions was carried out from RNA transcripts. For the first round of RT-PCR on the TCR CDR3, the HTBI primer set was used together with the Qiagen OneStep RT-PCR kit. The libraries were constructed in a second round of multiplex PCR and then size-selected and purified. The libraries were sequenced on an Illumina HiSeq2000 using paired-end 100 bp reads. The authors' pipeline ran thus. Raw data were processed with SOAPnuke, discarding reads with adapters, uncalled bases, mean Phred below 15, or no exact constant-primer or identifier match. High-quality paired reads were merged with COPE v1.2.5, and unique nucleotide sequences were defined as clonotypes. MiTCR v1.1 was used to align the clonotypes against IMGT TRBV, TRBD and TRBJ reference segments. Analysis was restricted to V-J combinations with a frequency above 0.0001, which covered over 98% of repertoires. The TCS score was defined as the ratio of F50 (clonal expansion) to E x V (chaos), calculated using BLOSUM62-based TCRdist between CDR3 peptides within each V-J. Welch's t-statistics and random forest reduced fewer than 550 V-J features to 13, which were used in a naive Bayes classifier (R e1071). TCRdb's own reprocessing of the public reads used fastp at Q25 and MiXCR and kept productive beta chains. Rows are combined by CDR3 protein, so each entry shows the most common genes and DNA. None of the V and J calls come from the authors' own analysis; TCRdb made them. The sample has about 300,000 distinct CDR3 sequences on record, around 20% of them singletons. Of the sample, under 45% falls within the top ten clones.

This clonotype was seen ten or more times. The target of this receptor is not known. No base qualities exist here, and no much larger clone lies one base off it. Trimming at the junction amounts to 8 bases on V and 0 bases on J, and the germline ends lie 11 bases apart. The germline V gene gives CDR1 as SGHAT and CDR2 as FQNNGV. The CDR3 goes from the cysteine to the phenylalanine over 15 residues. The only DNA kept is the CDR3, 45 bases in frame from the first base. In the ophthalmopathy patients, disease was moderately to severely active, with a Clinical Activity Score of 3 or more, a NOSPECS grade of 4 or more, and a duration of less than 3 months. Patients with uncontrolled infections, other autoimmune diseases, pregnancy or lactation were excluded. Diagnoses were established on the basis of clinical symptoms, serum thyroxine and TRAb, thyroid ultrasound, and orbital computed tomography. Ficoll-Paque density gradient centrifugation was used to isolate PBMCs from around 10 ml of fresh peripheral blood. Trizol reagent was used to extract total RNA, and RNA quality was then checked on an Agilent 2100 Bioanalyzer.

The sequence is built from TRBV11-2 and TRBJ1-6, with no confident D gene call. The origin of this receptor is a man between 50 and 59 years old with Graves' ophthalmopathy. The sample comprised blood. The sequence in DNA is TGTGCCAGCCGCCTCGGGCGCTCCTATAATTCACCCCTCCACTTT. It codes for CASRLGRSYNSPLHF.